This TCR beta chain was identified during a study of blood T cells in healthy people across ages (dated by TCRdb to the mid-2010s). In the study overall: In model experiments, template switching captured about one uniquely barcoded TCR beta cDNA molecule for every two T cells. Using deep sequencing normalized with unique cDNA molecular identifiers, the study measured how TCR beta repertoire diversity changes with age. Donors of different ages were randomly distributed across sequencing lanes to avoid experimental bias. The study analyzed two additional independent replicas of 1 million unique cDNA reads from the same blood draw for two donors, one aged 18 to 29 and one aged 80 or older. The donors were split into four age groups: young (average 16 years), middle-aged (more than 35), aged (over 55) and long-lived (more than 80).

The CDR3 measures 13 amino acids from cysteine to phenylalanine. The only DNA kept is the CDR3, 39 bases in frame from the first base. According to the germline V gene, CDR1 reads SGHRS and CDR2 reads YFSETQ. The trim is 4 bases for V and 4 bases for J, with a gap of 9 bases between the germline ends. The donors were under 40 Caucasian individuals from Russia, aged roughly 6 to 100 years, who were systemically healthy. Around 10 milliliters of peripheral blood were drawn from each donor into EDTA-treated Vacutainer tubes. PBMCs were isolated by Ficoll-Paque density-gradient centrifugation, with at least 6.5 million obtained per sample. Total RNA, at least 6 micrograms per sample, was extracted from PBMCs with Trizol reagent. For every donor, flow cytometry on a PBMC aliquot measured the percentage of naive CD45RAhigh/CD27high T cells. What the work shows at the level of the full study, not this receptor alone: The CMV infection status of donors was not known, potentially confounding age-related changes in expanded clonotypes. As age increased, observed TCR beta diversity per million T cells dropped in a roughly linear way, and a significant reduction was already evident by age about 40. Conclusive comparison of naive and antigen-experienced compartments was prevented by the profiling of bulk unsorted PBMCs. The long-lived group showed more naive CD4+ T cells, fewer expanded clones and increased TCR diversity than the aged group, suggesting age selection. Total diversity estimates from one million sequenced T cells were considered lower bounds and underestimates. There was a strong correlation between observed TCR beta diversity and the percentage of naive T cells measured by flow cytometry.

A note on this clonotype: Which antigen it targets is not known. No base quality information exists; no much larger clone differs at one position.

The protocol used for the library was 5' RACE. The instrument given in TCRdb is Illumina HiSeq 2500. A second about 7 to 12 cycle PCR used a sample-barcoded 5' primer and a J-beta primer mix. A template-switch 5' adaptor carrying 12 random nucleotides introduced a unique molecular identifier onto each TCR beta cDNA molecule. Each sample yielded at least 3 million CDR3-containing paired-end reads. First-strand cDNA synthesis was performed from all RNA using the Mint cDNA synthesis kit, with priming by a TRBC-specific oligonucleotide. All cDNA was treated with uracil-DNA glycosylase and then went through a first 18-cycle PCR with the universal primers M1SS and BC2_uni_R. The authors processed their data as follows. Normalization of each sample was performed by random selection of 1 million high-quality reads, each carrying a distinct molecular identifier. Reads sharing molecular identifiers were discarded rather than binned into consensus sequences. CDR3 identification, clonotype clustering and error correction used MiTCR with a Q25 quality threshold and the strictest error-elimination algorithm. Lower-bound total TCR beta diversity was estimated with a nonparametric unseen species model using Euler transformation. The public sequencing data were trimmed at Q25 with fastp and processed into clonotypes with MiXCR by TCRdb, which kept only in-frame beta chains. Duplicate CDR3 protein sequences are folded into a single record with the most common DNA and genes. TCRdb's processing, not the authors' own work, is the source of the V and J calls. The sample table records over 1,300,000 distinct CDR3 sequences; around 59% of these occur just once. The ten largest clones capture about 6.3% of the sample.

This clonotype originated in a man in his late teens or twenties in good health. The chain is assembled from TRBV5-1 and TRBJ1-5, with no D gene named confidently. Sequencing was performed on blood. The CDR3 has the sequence CASSRAPNQPQHF. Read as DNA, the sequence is TGCGCCAGCAGCAGGGCTCCAAATCAGCCCCAGCATTTT.